These T cell receptor beta chains were read from a single sample in a study of blood T cell repertoires in COVID-19. Assay used: immunoSEQ multiplex PCR; TCRdb lists only in-frame clones, some missing. Of approximately 250,000 clones detected, 75% to 85% appear once; the ten largest clones hold approximately 8.6%. The specimen was PBMCs or T cells enriched from blood (not recorded which). These receptors came from a woman aged 45 to 65 with acute COVID-19. CDR3s include the opening cysteine and the closing phenylalanine or tryptophan. A D gene is named only where the DNA matches it firmly. The size field is filled for only some rows; it gives once, few, many or a size class.

TRBJ2-1 14 NA NA TRBV7-9 TGTGCCAGCAGCTACCGGGGATCATACAATGAGCAGTTCTTC CASSYRGSYNEQFF
TRBJ1-2 11 NA few TRBV19 TGTGCCAGCTTACAGGGACGGGGCTACACCTTC CASLQGRGYTF
TRBJ2-7 14 NA once TRBV6-5 TGTGCCAGCAGTTACCTGGACGGGACCTACGAGCAGTACTTC CASSYLDGTYEQYF
TRBJ1-4 14 TRBD1 NA TRBV5-8 TGTGCCAGCAGACTTACAGGGGGCGGAGAAAAACTGTTTTTT CASRLTGGGEKLFF
TRBJ1-1 16 TRBD1 NA TRBV19 TGTGCCAGTAGCCTCAATCACAGGGGTAATAACACTGAAGCTTTCTTT CASSLNHRGNNTEAFF
TRBJ2-3 17 NA NA TRBV5-4 TGTGCCAGCAGCCCAGGACAGAAGCTAATTAGCACAGATACGCAGTATTTT CASSPGQKLISTDTQYF
TRBJ1-6 12 NA NA TRBV3-1/TRBV3-2 TGTGCCAGCAGCCAAGATTCCACACCCCTCCACTTT CASSQDSTPLHF
TRBJ2-7 14 NA NA TRBV6-6 TGTGCCAGCAGTTACACCGAGAGCTCCTACGAGCAGTACTTC CASSYTESSYEQYF
TRBJ2-7 14 NA NA TRBV6-5 TGTGCCAGCAGACCAGGCGCGCCATGGGTCGAGCAGTACTTC CASRPGAPWVEQYF
TRBJ2-7 16 TRBD1 few TRBV2 TGTGCCAGCAAGACTCCGGACAGGGGGCGATCAAACGAGCAGTACTTC CASKTPDRGRSNEQYF
TRBJ2-5 16 TRBD2 NA TRBV7-3 TGTGCCAGCAGCTTAATCCCAGCGGGGGGGCCCCAGACCCAGTACTTC CASSLIPAGGPQTQYF
TRBJ1-2 14 TRBD1 NA TRBV19 TGTGCCAGTAGTATTACGGGACAGGGGTTTAGCTACACCTTC CASSITGQGFSYTF
TRBJ2-7 13 TRBD1 NA TRBV11-2 TGTGCCAGCAGCTGGACAGGGGAGAGGGAGCAGTACTTC CASSWTGEREQYF
TRBJ2-5 16 TRBD2 NA TRBV27 TGTGCCAGCAGTCCCCCACTAGCGGGGGGGCCTGAGACCCAGTACTTC CASSPPLAGGPETQYF
TRBJ2-1 15 TRBD2 NA TRBV18 TGTGCCAGCTCACCCCTAGCGGTCCCCGACAATGAGCAGTTCTTC CASSPLAVPDNEQFF
TRBJ2-7 16 NA NA TRBV5-1 TGCGCCAGCAGCTTGGGGAGAGGCGGGGGCATCTACGAGCAGTACTTC CASSLGRGGGIYEQYF
TRBJ1-4 13 NA NA TRBV7-9 TGTGCCAGCAGCCCCCTGCGCGGTGAAAAACTGTTTTTT CASSPLRGEKLFF
TRBJ1-1 13 TRBD1 NA TRBV2 TGTGCCAGCAGACTGGACAGGAGCTCTGAAGCTTTCTTT CASRLDRSSEAFF
TRBJ1-2 14 TRBD1 NA TRBV3-1/TRBV3-2 TGTGCCAGCAGCCCCCGGACAGGCAACTATGGCTACACCTTC CASSPRTGNYGYTF
TRBJ1-5 15 NA NA TRBV29-1 TGCAGCGTTGAAGTCGGGAGGGGGGCAGGTCAGCCCCAGCATTTT CSVEVGRGAGQPQHF
TRBJ1-1 14 NA NA TRBV19 TGTGCCAGTAGAGACGACGTGGGGAGCACTGAAGCTTTCTTT CASRDDVGSTEAFF
TRBJ2-6 18 TRBD1 NA TRBV7-9 TGTGCCAGCGCCGAATCCGGGACAGGGGTCTCTGGGGCCAACGTCCTGACTTTC CASAESGTGVSGANVLTF
TRBJ1-5 13 NA NA TRBV12-3/TRBV12-4 TGTGCCAGCAAAACAGGGATCAATCAGCCCCAGCATTTT CASKTGINQPQHF
TRBJ1-5 12 NA NA TRBV6-2/TRBV6-3 TGTGCCAGCAGTTGGACAGTTCAGCCCCAGCATTTT CASSWTVQPQHF
TRBJ1-4 15 TRBD1 once TRBV4-1 TGCGCCAGCAGCCTGACAGGGGGAACTAATGAAAAACTGTTTTTT CASSLTGGTNEKLFF
TRBJ2-1 17 NA NA TRBV4-1 TGCGCCAGCAGCCAAGATGGGCCTCCGAGCTCCTACAATGAGCAGTTCTTC CASSQDGPPSSYNEQFF
TRBJ1-2 13 NA NA TRBV4-3 TGCGCCAGCAGCCAAGATCGGTCTGATGGCTACACCTTC CASSQDRSDGYTF
TRBJ1-1 16 TRBD1 few TRBV30 TGTGCCTGGAGTAGGGGGACAGGGCCGAAGAACACTGAAGCTTTCTTT CAWSRGTGPKNTEAFF
TRBJ2-7 14 TRBD1 NA TRBV5-1 TGCGCCAGCAGCTTGTTGACAGGGGGCGACGAGCAGTACTTC CASSLLTGGDEQYF
TRBJ1-1 15 NA few TRBV7-9 TGTGCCAGCAGCTTAGTACAGGGCATTAGCACTGAAGCTTTCTTT CASSLVQGISTEAFF
TRBJ1-1 15 TRBD1 NA TRBV9 TGTGCCAGCAGCGGACAGGGGGCGGGTAACACTGAAGCTTTCTTT CASSGQGAGNTEAFF